The present T cell receptor (beta chain) was sequenced within a study of T cells after yellow fever vaccination. V was shortened by 9 bases and J by 4 bases, with 15 bases between the two germline ends. Germline V gives CDR1 WNHNN, CDR2 SYGVQD (reference sequence). The CDR3 covers 14 residues. Via MiXCR, TCRdb re-called the 5' RACE reads, giving one row per CDR3 protein. This repertoire shows 25,000 to 30,000 distinct CDR3 sequences, 5% found once; its top ten account for more than 40%. Within the sample, this clonotype is large. Its antigen is unidentified. Study-level findings and limits: Most clones from primary vaccination were detected again post-booster (96% CD4, more than 85% CD8).

The V call is TRBV10-1, the J call TRBJ2-2, with D possibly matching TRBD2 (5 bases). The sequence was obtained from a man aged 25 to 45 who received the YFV17D yellow fever vaccine. The specimen was CD8+ T cells sorted from PBMCs, collected 10 days after the yellow fever booster vaccination. This CDR3 reads CASQAGGVTGELFF. The CDR3 region has the DNA TGCGCCAGTCAGGCGGGTGGGGTCACCGGGGAGCTGTTTTTT.